This T cell receptor (beta chain) is drawn from a study of cytomegalovirus exposure and HLA in healthy donors. General study points: Investigators reported over 150 TCR beta chains as tied to cytomegalovirus.

Details on this clone: Its target is not known.

The PCR was carried out with 60 Vbeta primers and 13 Jbeta primers. Assay used: immunoSEQ multiplex PCR; TCRdb lists only in-frame clones, some missing. The data contain approximately 210,000 clones, 70% to 80% of them singletons. The CDR3 sequence is 16 residues long. Germline V gene sequence: CDR1 SGHRS, CDR2 YFSETQ. V trimming: 0 bases; J trimming: 5 bases; junction bases outside the gene matches: 7. The receptor's source is a male donor in good health and CMV-seropositive. V gene TRBV5-1 combines with J gene TRBJ2-5; 10 bases match TRBD2. Material for sequencing was PBMCs. The CDR3 sequence: CASSLDSSGGGETQYF. In DNA, the CDR3 is TGCGCCAGCAGCTTGGATTCTAGCGGGGGAGGTGAGACCCAGTACTTC.